This TCR beta chain originates from a study of lymphopenia after photon versus proton radiotherapy. The study, taken as a whole, reports: After lymphocyte nadir, photon-treated repertoires showed oligoclonal expansion, especially CD8+ Temra.

Data came from immunoSEQ multiplex PCR; TCRdb stores just in-frame clones and leaves some out. The sample lists 83,000 or so clones, around 82% occurring once. Comments on this clone: The antigen is unknown.

This TCR was recovered from a man in his fifties or sixties with pancreatic cancer. The source was peripheral blood, collected from a patient treated with proton-based radiotherapy.

In DNA, the CDR3 is TGTGCCTGGAGTGTGCAGAGAACAACTAATGAAAAACTGTTTTTT. Translation gives CAWSVQRTTNEKLFF. The chain carries TRBV30 and TRBJ1-4, with D unresolved. The V end lost 0 bases, the J end lost 0 bases, and 8 bases lay between the germline ends. The CDR3 contains 15 residues. Germline values: CDR1 GTSNPN, CDR2 SVGIG (reference sequence).